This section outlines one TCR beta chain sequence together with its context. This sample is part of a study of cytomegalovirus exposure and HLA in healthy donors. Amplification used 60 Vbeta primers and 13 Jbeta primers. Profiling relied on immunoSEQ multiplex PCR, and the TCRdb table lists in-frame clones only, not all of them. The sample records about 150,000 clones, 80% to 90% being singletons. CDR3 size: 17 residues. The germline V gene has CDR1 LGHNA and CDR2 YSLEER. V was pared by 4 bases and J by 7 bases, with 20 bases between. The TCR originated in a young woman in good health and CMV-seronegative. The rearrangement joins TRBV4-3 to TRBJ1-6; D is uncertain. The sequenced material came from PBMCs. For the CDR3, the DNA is TGCGCCAGCAGCCCCACACCCCTAGGACTGAGCAATTCACCCCTCCACTTT. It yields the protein CASSPTPLGLSNSPLHF.